The 3 T cell receptor beta chains below were found in one sample sequenced in a study of radiotherapy plus CTLA-4 blockade in lung cancer. The method was immunoSEQ multiplex PCR; TCRdb's version includes in-frame clones alone and lacks a portion of them. The sample carries over 80,000 clones, about 83% recorded once. Sequenced material: peripheral blood, taken from a patient treated with radiotherapy plus ipilimumab. The receptor source for this set is a human donor with non-small cell lung cancer who had stable disease on radiotherapy plus ipilimumab.

The V gene is TRBV6-4, the J gene TRBJ2-2, with TRBD1 identical over 8 bases. After removal of 2 bases from V and 6 bases from J, the junction contained 5 bases not matched to a gene. CDR1 and CDR2 (germline): MRHNA, SNTAGT. The CDR3 runs to 15 residues. The CDR3 DNA sequence: TGTGCCAGCAGTGACGGCACAGGGGGAGCCGGGGAGCTGTTTTTT. Translation gives CASSDGTGGAGELFF.

The rearrangement uses TRBV14 and TRBJ2-1, with a tentative D call TRBD1 (7 bases). The CDR3 totals 15 residues. Germline-derived CDR1 and CDR2 are SGHDN and FVKESK. Between the trimmed V and J ends, which lost 4 bases and 0 bases, there was a span of 10 bases. CDR3 region: CASSRQGGSYNEQFF. CDR3 nucleotide sequence: TGTGCCAGCAGCCGACAGGGAGGCTCCTACAATGAGCAGTTCTTC.

The chain recombines TRBV6-5 with TRBJ2-3; 9 nucleotides agree with TRBD2. Trimming removed 6 bases from V and 0 bases from J; junction bases left unmatched: 4. This CDR3 spans 15 amino acids. The germline gives CDR1 MNHEY, CDR2 SVGAGI. The CDR3 loop is CASSPTSGSTDTQYF. DNA of the CDR3: TGTGCCAGCAGCCCGACTAGCGGAAGCACAGATACGCAGTATTTT.